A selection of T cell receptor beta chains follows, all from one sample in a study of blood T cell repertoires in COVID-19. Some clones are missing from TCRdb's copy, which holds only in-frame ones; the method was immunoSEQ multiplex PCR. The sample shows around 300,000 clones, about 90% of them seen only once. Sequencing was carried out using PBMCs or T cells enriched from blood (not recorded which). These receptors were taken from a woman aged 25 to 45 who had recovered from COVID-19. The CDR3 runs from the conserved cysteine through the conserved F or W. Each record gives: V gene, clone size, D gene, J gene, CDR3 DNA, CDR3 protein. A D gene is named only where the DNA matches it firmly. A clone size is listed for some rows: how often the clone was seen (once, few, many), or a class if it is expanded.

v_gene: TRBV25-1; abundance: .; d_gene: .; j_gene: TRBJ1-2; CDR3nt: TGTGCCAGCAGTACGGACACCCCATGGCGAAACTATGGCTACACCTTC; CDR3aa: CASSTDTPWRNYGYTF
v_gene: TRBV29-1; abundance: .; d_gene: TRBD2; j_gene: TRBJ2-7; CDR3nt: TGCAGCGTTGTAGAGCGGGGGCCGAGCTCCTACGAGCAGTACTTC; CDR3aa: CSVVERGPSSYEQYF
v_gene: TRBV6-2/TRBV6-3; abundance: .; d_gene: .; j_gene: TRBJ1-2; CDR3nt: TGTGCCAGCAGTTTAGGACTTAACTATGGCTACACCTTC; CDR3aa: CASSLGLNYGYTF
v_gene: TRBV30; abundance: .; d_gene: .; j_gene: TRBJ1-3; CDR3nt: TGTGCCTGGAGTATGTCGGGACTAACCTATGGAAACACCATATATTTT; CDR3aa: CAWSMSGLTYGNTIYF
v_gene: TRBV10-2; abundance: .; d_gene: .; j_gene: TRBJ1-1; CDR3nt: TGCGCCAGCGCACAGAGGAACACTGAAGCTTTCTTT; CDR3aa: CASAQRNTEAFF
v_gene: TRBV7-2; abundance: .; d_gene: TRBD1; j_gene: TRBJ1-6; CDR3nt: TGTGCCAGCAGCGGCCGGGACAGGGGGACCACTTCACCCCTCCACTTT; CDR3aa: CASSGRDRGTTSPLHF
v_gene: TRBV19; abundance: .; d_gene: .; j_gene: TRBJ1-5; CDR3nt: TGTGCCAGTAGTATAGTCTTCCGGGGGGGTCAGCCCCAGCATTTT; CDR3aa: CASSIVFRGGQPQHF
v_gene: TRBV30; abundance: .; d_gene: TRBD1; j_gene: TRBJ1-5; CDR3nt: TGTGCCTGGAGTGTACACAGGGGGCAGGGACAGCCCCAGCATTTT; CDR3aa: CAWSVHRGQGQPQHF
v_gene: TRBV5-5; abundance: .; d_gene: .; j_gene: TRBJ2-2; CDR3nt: TGTGCCAGCAGCGGGCGTGGAGGAGGGGACACCGGGGAGCTGTTTTTT; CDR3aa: CASSGRGGGDTGELFF
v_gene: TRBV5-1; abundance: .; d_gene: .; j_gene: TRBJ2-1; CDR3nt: TGCGCCAGCAGCTTGTACGGGGGCTCCTACAATGAGCAGTTCTTC; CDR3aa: CASSLYGGSYNEQFF
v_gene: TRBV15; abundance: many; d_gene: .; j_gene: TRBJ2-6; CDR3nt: TGTGCCACCAGCAAAACGCAAGAGGGAAGCTCTGGGGCCAACGTCCTGACTTTC; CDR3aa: CATSKTQEGSSGANVLTF
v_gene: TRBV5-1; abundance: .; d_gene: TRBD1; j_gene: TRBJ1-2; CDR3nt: TGCGCCAGCAGCTGGAGGGACAGCGCCTCTAACTATGGCTACACCTTC; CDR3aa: CASSWRDSASNYGYTF
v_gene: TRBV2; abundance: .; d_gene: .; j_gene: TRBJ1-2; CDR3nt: TGTGCCAGCAGAAACAGGGTTGGCGCGGGTGGCTACACCTTC; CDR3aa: CASRNRVGAGGYTF
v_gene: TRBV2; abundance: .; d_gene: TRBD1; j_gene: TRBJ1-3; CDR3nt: TGTGCCAGCACCTATGGACAGGGGATTTCTGGAAACACCATATATTTT; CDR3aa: CASTYGQGISGNTIYF